The clone carrying this T cell receptor beta chain was recorded a few times. Its antigen is still unknown. This entry belongs to a study of T-cell memory formation after mild COVID-19. General study findings and limits: Clones shrinking from day 15 to 85 showed even CD4/CD8 mixes; later expanders tilted CD4+. Clones that contracted clustered mainly in CM and EM if CD4+ and in EMRA if CD8+. Whether day 37 second-wave clones are SARS-CoV-2-specific was not confirmed.

Germline CDR1 reads SQVTM; CDR2 reads ANQGSEA. The CDR3 totals 12 residues. Between the trimmed V and J ends, which lost 7 bases and 7 bases, there was a span of 16 bases. The authors produced TCR alpha and TCR beta cDNA libraries with sample barcodes and UMIs by 5'RACE using constant-segment primers. MiXCR, applied by TCRdb to the 5' RACE reads, yields one record per CDR3 protein. Of roughly 170,000 distinct CDR3 sequences listed, less than 20% are singletons. The V call is TRBV29-1, the J call TRBJ1-2; D might be TRBD1 (5 bases). This receptor was identified in a man between 18 and 29 years old who had mild COVID-19 (a few samples of this study predate the infection). Cell type and time point are not known. Input material: PBMCs or a T cell subset sorted from them (not recorded which). CDR3 in DNA: TGCAGCGCCTTACACGGGGCTATTGGCTACACCTTC. Protein product: CSALHGAIGYTF.